This is a list of T cell receptor beta chains from one sample in a study of CD8+CD57+ T cells in acquired aplastic anemia. TCRdb passed the reads through MiXCR, listing each CDR3 protein once. The sample has 150,000 to 200,000 distinct CDR3 sequences, roughly 40% seen once; the top ten hold around 0.96%. The sequencing sample was made of sorted CD4+, CD8+, or CD8+CD57+ T cells (not recorded which) from PBMCs. The receptors stem from a human donor in good health. CDR3s include the opening cysteine and the closing phenylalanine or tryptophan. The D gene is left open where the match is weak. Size is omitted from some rows. Given values are once, few, many or a class for expanded clones.

D | J | size | V | CDR3 | DNA
- | TRBJ1-3 | - | TRBV5-1 | CASSLVSTALASGNTIYF | TGCGCCAGCAGCTTGGTTTCGACAGCCCTTGCCTCTGGAAACACCATATATTTT
- | TRBJ2-7 | - | TRBV2 | CASSEQGERRF | TGTGCCAGCAGTGAGCAAGGGGAGCGCCGTTTC
TRBD2 | TRBJ2-1 | - | TRBV10-3 | CASSYSNLRGGGNEQFF | TGTGCCAGCAGTTACTCGAATCTCCGGGGGGGCGGCAATGAGCAGTTCTTC
TRBD1 | TRBJ1-5 | - | TRBV30 | CAWTQGARQPQHF | TGTGCCTGGACCCAGGGGGCTCGGCAGCCCCAGCATTTT
- | TRBJ2-7 | - | TRBV15 | CATSSLDGSYYEQYF | TGTGCCACCAGCAGCTTGGACGGATCTTACTACGAGCAGTACTTC
- | TRBJ1-6 | few | TRBV20-1 | CSARIQGRNSPLHF | TGCAGTGCTAGAATCCAGGGTAGGAATTCACCCCTCCACTTT
TRBD1 | TRBJ1-1 | many | TRBV25-1 | CASSVSGTVNTEAFF | TGTGCCAGCAGTGTGTCCGGGACAGTGAACACTGAAGCTTTCTTT
- | TRBJ1-6 | few | TRBV7-2 | CASRGLQLSPLHF | TGTGCCAGCAGAGGCCTTCAACTTTCACCCCTCCACTTT
TRBD2 | TRBJ2-3 | many | TRBV5-1 | CASSGLAGGRDTDTQYF | TGCGCCAGCAGCGGACTAGCGGGAGGGCGAGACACAGATACGCAGTATTTT
TRBD2 | TRBJ2-7 | - | TRBV25-1 | CAWSAKGSGIYEQYF | TGTGCCTGGAGTGCAAAGGGTAGCGGGATCTACGAGCAGTACTTC
- | TRBJ2-2 | few | TRBV2 | CASSLGGGGGELFF | TGTGCCAGCAGTTTAGGGGGCGGGGGGGGGGAGCTGTTTTTT
- | TRBJ1-6 | once | TRBV7-2 | CASSTEGETSPLHF | TGTGCCAGCAGCACCGAGGGGGAAACTTCACCCCTCCACTTT
TRBD2 | TRBJ2-2 | few | TRBV6-1 | CASLGTSGGLNTGELFF | TGTGCCAGCCTCGGGACTAGCGGGGGCCTGAACACCGGGGAGCTGTTTTTT
- | TRBJ1-2 | many | TRBV20-1 | CSARHPTGVYGYTF | TGCAGTGCTAGACACCCCACAGGAGTCTATGGCTACACCTTC
TRBD2 | TRBJ2-7 | - | TRBV6-1 | CASSTSDSYEQYF | TGTGCCAGCTCCACTAGCGATTCCTACGAGCAGTACTTC
- | TRBJ2-1 | many | TRBV28 | CASRSSGFEQFF | TGTGCCAGCAGATCCTCAGGGTTTGAGCAGTTCTTC
- | TRBJ2-3 | - | TRBV10-2 | CASGPYTQYF | TGCGCCAGCGGGCCGTATACGCAGTATTTT
- | TRBJ1-6 | many | TRBV20-1 | CSAIQESSYNSPLHF | TGCAGTGCTATTCAGGAGAGCTCCTATAATTCACCCCTCCACTTT
- | TRBJ2-7 | few | TRBV4-1 | CASSQEVRSAEQYF | TGCGCCAGCAGCCAAGAAGTACGGTCGGCCGAGCAGTACTTC
- | TRBJ2-7 | many | TRBV5-6 | CASSVDYEQYF | TGTGCCAGCAGCGTAGACTACGAGCAGTACTTC
- | TRBJ2-7 | - | TRBV15 | CATSRDTYEQYF | TGTGCCACCAGCAGAGATACCTACGAGCAGTACTTC
- | TRBJ1-1 | - | TRBV5-4 | CASSLDPLGGLGTEAFF | TGTGCCAGCAGCTTGGACCCCTTAGGAGGCCTAGGGACTGAAGCTTTCTTT
- | TRBJ1-2 | - | TRBV24-1 | CATRPRGNDGYTF | TGTGCCACCAGGCCAAGGGGAAATGATGGCTACACCTTC
- | TRBJ2-7 | - | TRBV10-3 | CAISGTTGYEQYF | TGTGCCATCAGTGGGACGACAGGCTACGAGCAGTATTTC
TRBD1 | TRBJ1-1 | many | TRBV2 | CASRGQGNTEAFF | TGTGCCAGCAGGGGACAGGGGAACACTGAAGCTTTCTTT
TRBD1 | TRBJ1-1 | many | TRBV6-6 | CASIQDRAGTEAFF | TGTGCCAGCATTCAGGACAGGGCGGGCACTGAAGCTTTCTTT